This T cell receptor beta chain derives from a study of blood T cells in healthy people across ages. The CDR3 contains 16 residues. Trimming cost V 3 bases and J 1 base, with 15 bases left between them. The germline V gene has CDR1 LNHDA and CDR2 SQIVND (reference sequence). Alongside a J-beta primer mix, a sample-barcoded 5' primer served in a second PCR lasting roughly 6 to 12 cycles. TCRdb used MiXCR to reprocess the 5' RACE reads, holding one entry per CDR3 protein. The sample has about 760,000 distinct CDR3 sequences, 45% to 70% seen once; the top ten hold 20% to 30%. Sequencing was performed on blood. V is TRBV19 and J is TRBJ2-5, with D perhaps TRBD1 or TRBD2 (5 bases each). The receptor comes from a man aged 40-50 years in good health. In DNA, the CDR3 is TGTGCCAGTAGTATCAGAATGGGACGCTCCCAAGAGACCCAGTACTTC. Translated, it gives CASSIRMGRSQETQYF.